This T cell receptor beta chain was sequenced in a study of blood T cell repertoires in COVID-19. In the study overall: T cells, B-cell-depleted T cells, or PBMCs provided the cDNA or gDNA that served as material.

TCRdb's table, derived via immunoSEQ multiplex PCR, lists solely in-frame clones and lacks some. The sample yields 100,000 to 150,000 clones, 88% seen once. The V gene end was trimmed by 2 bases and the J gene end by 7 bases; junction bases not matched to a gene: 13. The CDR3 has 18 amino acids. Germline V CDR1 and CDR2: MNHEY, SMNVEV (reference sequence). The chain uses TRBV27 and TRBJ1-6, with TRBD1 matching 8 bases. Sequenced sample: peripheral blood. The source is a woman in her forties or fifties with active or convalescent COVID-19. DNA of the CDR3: TGTGCCAGCAGTTTAAGGGGGGCCGGACAGGGTAAAAATTCACCCCTCCACTTT. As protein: CASSLRGAGQGKNSPLHF.